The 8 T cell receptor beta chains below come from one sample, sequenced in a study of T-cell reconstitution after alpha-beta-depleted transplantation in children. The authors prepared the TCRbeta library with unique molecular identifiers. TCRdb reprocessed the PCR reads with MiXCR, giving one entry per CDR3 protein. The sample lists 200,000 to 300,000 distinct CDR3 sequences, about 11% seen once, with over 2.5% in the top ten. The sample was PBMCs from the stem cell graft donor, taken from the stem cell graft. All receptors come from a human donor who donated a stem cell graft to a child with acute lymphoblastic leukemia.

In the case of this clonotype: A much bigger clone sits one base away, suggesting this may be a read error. CDR3 sequence reads: CASSLVGTGGPSPYEQYF. DNA of the CDR3: TGCGCCAGCAGCTTAGTCGGGACAGGGGGCCCGAGCCCCTACGAGCAGTACTTC. The chain recombines TRBV5-1 with TRBJ2-7; 12 bases align to TRBD1. The V and J ends lost 2 bases and 2 bases, in that order; junction bases with no gene match: 11. CDR1 is SGHRS and CDR2 is YFSETQ in the germline V gene. The CDR3 is made up of 18 amino acids.

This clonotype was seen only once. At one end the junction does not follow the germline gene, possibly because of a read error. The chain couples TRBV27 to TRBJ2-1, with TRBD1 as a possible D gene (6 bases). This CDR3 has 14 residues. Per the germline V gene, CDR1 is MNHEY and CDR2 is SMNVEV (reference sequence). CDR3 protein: CASSLAGAYNDQFF. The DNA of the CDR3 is TGTGCCAGCAGTTTGGCAGGGGCCTACAATGACCAGTTCTTC.

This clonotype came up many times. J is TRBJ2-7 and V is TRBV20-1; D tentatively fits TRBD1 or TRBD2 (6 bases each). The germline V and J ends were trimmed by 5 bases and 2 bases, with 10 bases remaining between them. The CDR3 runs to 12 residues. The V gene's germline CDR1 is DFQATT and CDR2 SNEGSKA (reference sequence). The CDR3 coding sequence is TGCAGTGCTGGGGGGCTAACCTACGAGCAGTACTTC. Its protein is CSAGGLTYEQYF.

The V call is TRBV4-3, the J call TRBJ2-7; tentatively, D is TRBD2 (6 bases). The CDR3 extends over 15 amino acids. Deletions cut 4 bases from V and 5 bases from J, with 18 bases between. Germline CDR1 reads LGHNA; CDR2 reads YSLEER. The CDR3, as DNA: TGCGCCAGCAGCCTCGCTTGGGAGGCAGCGGACGAGCAGTACTTC. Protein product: CASSLAWEAADEQYF.

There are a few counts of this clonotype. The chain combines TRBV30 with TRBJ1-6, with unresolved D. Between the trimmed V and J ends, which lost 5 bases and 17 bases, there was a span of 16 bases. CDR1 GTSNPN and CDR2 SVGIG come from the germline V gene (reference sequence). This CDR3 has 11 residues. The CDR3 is CAWALDASVHF. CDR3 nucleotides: TGTGCCTGGGCCCTTGATGCTTCCGTCCACTTT.

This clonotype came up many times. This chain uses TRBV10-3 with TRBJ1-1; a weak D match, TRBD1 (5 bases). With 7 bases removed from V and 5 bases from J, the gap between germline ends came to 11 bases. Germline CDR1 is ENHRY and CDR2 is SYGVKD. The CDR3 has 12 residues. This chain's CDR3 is CAIKRDETEAFF. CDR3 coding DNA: TGTGCCATCAAGAGGGACGAGACTGAAGCTTTCTTT.

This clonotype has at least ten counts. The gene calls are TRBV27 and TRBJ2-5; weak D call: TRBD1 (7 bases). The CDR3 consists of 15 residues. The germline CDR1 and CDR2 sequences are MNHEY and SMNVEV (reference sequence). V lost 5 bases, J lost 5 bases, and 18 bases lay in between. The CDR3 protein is CASSGQTGRMETQYF. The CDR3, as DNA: TGTGCCAGCAGTGGGCAGACAGGGAGGATGGAGACCCAGTACTTC.

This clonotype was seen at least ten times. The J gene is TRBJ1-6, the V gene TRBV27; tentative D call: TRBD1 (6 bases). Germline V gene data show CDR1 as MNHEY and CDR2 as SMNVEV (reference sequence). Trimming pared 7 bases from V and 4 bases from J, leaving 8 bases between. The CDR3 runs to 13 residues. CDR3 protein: CASKGHYNSPLHF. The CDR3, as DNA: TGTGCCAGCAAGGGACATTATAATTCACCCCTCCACTTT.